The 7 T cell receptor beta chains given below trace back to one sample, sequenced in a study of shared clonotypes between healthy human individuals. Only in-frame clones appear in the TCRdb table, and some are missing; sequencing was by immunoSEQ multiplex PCR. The data contain about a million clones, about 80% of them singletons. Sequencing was carried out using memory CD4+ T cells from PBMCs. Documented subset: CD45RA-negative fraction. These receptor sequences come from a man younger than 30 in good health. Some clones in this sample may be carry-over from other donors' samples.

The chain uses TRBV15 and TRBJ2-2; D remains unclear. Trimming took off 2 bases at V and 5 bases at J, with 6 bases between the two ends. CDR3 length: 13 amino acids. Germline V gene data show CDR1 as LNHNV and CDR2 as YYDKDF (reference sequence). CDR3 loop: CATSRPTTGELFF. DNA for the CDR3: TGTGCCACCAGCAGACCGACGACCGGGGAGCTGTTTTTT.

The genes are TRBV7-9 and TRBJ2-2; 8 positions agree with TRBD2. V shed 5 bases and J 7 bases; nucleotides not matched to a gene: 9. The CDR3 is 15 amino acids. Germline V CDR1 and CDR2: SEHNR, FQNEAQ (reference sequence). The CDR3 loop is CASSNQRELVGELFF. The CDR3 nucleotides read TGTGCCAGCAGCAACCAGCGGGAGTTGGTCGGGGAGCTGTTTTTT.

In DNA form, the CDR3 reads TGTGCCAGCAGTACCCTAGGCCGCAATCAGCCCCAGCATTTT. Protein: CASSTLGRNQPQHF. The rearrangement joins TRBV2 to TRBJ1-5; D call uncertain. The CDR3 consists of 14 residues. The V gene's germline CDR1 is SNHLY and CDR2 FYNNEI. V dropped 5 bases and J dropped 2 bases, with 10 bases sitting between them.

This chain joins TRBV25-1 and TRBJ2-5; tentatively, D is TRBD1 or TRBD2 (5 bases each). Gene TRBJ2-7 matches the end of the DNA better, so the J call may be wrong. Per the germline V gene, CDR1 is MGHDK and CDR2 is SYGVNS. The CDR3 covers 14 residues. CDR3 protein: CASGGDRDAYEQYF. The CDR3 DNA reads TGTGCCAGCGGAGGAGACCGGGACGCCTACGAGCAGTACTTC.

V is TRBV28 and J is TRBJ2-7; no clear D. The germline V gene encodes CDR1 MDHEN and CDR2 SYDVKM. The CDR3 has 16 amino acids. Trimming cost V 7 bases and J 2 bases, with 21 bases left between them. For the CDR3, the DNA is TGTGCCAGCACCCTCCCTCTAGGAGAAGGGACCTACGAGCAGTACTTC. It is translated as CASTLPLGEGTYEQYF. Using reference TRBV28 and TRBJ2-7 for the parts outside the CDR3, the full variable domain is DVKVTQSSRYLVKRTGEKVFLECVQDMDHENMFWYRQDPGLGLRLIYFSYDVKMKEKGDIPEGYSVSREKKERFSLILESASTNQTSMYLCASTLPLGEGTYEQYFGPGTRLTVT.

The V call is TRBV4-1, the J call TRBJ2-1; 8 nucleotides line up with TRBD1. J lost 2 bases, V lost 4 bases, and 4 bases had no gene match. The V gene's germline CDR1 is MGHRA and CDR2 YSYEKL. The CDR3 runs 15 residues. CDR3 sequence reads: CASSRGQGTYNEQFF. The CDR3 DNA follows: TGCGCCAGCAGCCGTGGACAGGGAACCTACAATGAGCAGTTCTTC.

This rearrangement joins TRBV7-9 to TRBJ2-6; D uncertain. The CDR3 runs to 17 residues. Trimming removed 3 bases at V and 0 bases at J, with 12 bases between. Germline-derived CDR1 and CDR2 are SEHNR and FQNEAQ (reference sequence). CDR3 nucleotide sequence: TGTGCCAGCAGCTTCGCCCGGTTAAGCTCTGGGGCCAACGTCCTGACTTTC. Translating it yields CASSFARLSSGANVLTF.